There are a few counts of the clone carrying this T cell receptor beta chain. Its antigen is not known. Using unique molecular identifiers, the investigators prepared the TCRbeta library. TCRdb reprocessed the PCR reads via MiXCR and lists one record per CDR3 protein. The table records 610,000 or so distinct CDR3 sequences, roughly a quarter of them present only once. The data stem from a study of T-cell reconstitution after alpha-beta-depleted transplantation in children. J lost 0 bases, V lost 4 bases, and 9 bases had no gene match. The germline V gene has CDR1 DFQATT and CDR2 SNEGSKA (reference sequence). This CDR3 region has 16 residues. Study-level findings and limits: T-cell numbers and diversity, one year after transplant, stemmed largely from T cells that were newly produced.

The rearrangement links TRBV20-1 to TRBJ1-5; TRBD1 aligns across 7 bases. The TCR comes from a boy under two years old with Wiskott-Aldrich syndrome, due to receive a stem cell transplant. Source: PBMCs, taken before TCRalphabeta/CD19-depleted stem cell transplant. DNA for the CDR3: TGCAGTGCTACCGGACTGACAGGGTATAGCAATCAGCCCCAGCATTTT. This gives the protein CSATGLTGYSNQPQHF.